The text below deals with one TCR beta chain. No antigen is known for it. The junction does not match germline at one end; this may be a read error. The sample is drawn from a study of cytomegalovirus exposure and HLA in healthy donors. Study-level information: The same platform was used for the 95 to 150 validation repertoires and the approximately 670 first-cohort repertoires, a later analysis reported. Broader study findings: The tendency of first-cohort TCR clusters to co-occur in the 130 or so validation repertoires was identified by a subsequent analysis. The authors listed 150 to 200 TCR beta chains as cytomegalovirus-associated.

In germline, CDR1 is ENHRY, CDR2 SYGVKD. CDR3 length: 14 residues. Clones were read by immunoSEQ multiplex PCR, and TCRdb kept only the in-frame ones, dropping some. The sample shows roughly 270,000 clones, around nine tenths of them seen only once. The sequencing input was PBMCs. V and J are TRBV10-3 and TRBJ1-1; D unresolved. The TCR originated in a young woman in good health and CMV-seronegative. The DNA for the CDR3 is TGTGCCACGGAGGCGCCGGGGATGAACGCTGAAGCTTTCTTT. This gives the protein CATEAPGMNAEAFF.